The TCR beta chain described here comes from a study of cytomegalovirus exposure and HLA in healthy donors. Study-wide background: Early release data held around 82 million unique TCRs from HLA-typed donors. Findings of the study overall: Among TCR beta chains, those listed as cytomegalovirus-associated numbered roughly 150. Previous analysis showed most TCR beta V segments were productive about 87% or about 30% of the time.

Of note for this clone: Its antigen is unidentified.

Primers included in the PCR were 60 Vbeta and 13 Jbeta primers. As originally analysed: The count from a later analysis was about 80 million unique TCR beta chains, about 9.9 million of them shared. Sequenced by immunoSEQ multiplex PCR; TCRdb stores in-frame clones only, minus some. Clone size and the V and J calls come from that table; the DNA yielded D and trimming. The repertoire holds about 130,000 clones, with around 76% as singletons. Trimming left V 1 base short and J 5 bases short, with 10 bases between. This CDR3 comprises 14 residues. CDR1 SGHRS and CDR2 YFSETQ come from the germline V gene.

The sequence derives from a male donor in good health and CMV-seronegative. Material for sequencing was PBMCs. The chain links TRBV5-1 to TRBJ2-1; D gene uncertain. This CDR3 reads CASSLLQHNNEQFF. CDR3 in DNA: TGCGCCAGCAGCTTGTTACAGCACAACAATGAGCAGTTCTTC.